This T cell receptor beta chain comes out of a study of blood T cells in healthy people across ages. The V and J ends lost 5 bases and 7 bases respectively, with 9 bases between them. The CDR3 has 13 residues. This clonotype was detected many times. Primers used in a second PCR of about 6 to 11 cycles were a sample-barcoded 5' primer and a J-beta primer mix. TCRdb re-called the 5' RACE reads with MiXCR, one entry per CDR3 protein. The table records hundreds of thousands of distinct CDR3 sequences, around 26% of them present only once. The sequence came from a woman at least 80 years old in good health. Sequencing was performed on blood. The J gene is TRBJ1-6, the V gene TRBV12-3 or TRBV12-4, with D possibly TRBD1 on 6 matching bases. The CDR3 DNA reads TGTGCCAGCAGTCGGACAGAGAATTCACCCCTCCACTTT. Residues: CASSRTENSPLHF.